This T cell receptor (beta chain) was identified during a study of patients and donors after allogeneic stem cell transplantation. TCRdb called the RT-PCR reads again in MiXCR, with one record for every CDR3 protein. The data hold about 87,000 distinct CDR3 sequences, with around 5% observed a single time. This clonotype was counted many times. Source material: blood, either unsorted or a sorted T cell fraction (not recorded which). This TCR was sampled from a human donor who was either an allogeneic HSCT recipient or a stem cell or donor lymphocyte infusion donor (not recorded which). It is not recorded whose cells these are; they may come from a transplant donor.

The CDR3 DNA follows: TGTGCCAGCAGCCTGGGACAGTTTAACAATGAGCAGTTCTTC. It yields the protein CASSLGQFNNEQFF. V and J are TRBV11-2 and TRBJ2-1; TRBD1 agrees at 7 bases. This CDR3 contains 14 residues. V shed 5 bases, J shed 5 bases, and the junction held 6 bases outside the gene matches. The germline V gene encodes CDR1 SGHAT and CDR2 FQNNGV.